The sequence of this T cell receptor (beta chain) was determined in a study of blood T cell repertoires in COVID-19. Participant-reported clinical history was the basis for cohort assignment. Assay used: immunoSEQ multiplex PCR; TCRdb lists only in-frame clones, some missing. The repertoire holds 130,000 to 150,000 clones, with 85% as singletons. CDR3 length: 15 residues. Germline lookup yields CDR1 SNHLY and CDR2 FYNNEI. Trimming cost V 6 bases and J 0 bases; bases outside gene matches: 8. This clone was detected ten times or more. The source material was PBMCs or T cells enriched from blood (not recorded which). This TCR came from a woman in her thirties or forties who had recovered from COVID-19. The chain recombines TRBV2 with TRBJ2-7; 7 nucleotides match TRBD1. The CDR3 DNA is TGTGCCAGCAGGCAACAGGGGCTTCACTCCTACGAGCAGTACTTC. This encodes CASRQQGLHSYEQYF. The full variable domain, rest sourced from reference TRBV2 and TRBJ2-7, is EPEVTQTPSHQVTQMGQEVILRCVPISNHLYFYWYRQILGQKVEFLVSFYNNEISEKSEIFDDQFSVERPDGSNFTLKIRSTKLEDSAMYFCASRQQGLHSYEQYFGPGTRLTVT.